This TCR beta chain came from a study of T cell responses to AZD1222 COVID-19 vaccine. With V trimmed by 4 bases and J by 4 bases, 10 bases remained unmatched. The CDR3 is made up of 15 amino acids. Germline V gives CDR1 SGHRS, CDR2 YFSETQ. Points on this clone: Antigen specificity is unknown.

TCRdb keeps only in-frame clones here, not all; method: immunoSEQ multiplex PCR. This sample has 100,000 to 150,000 clones, with 70% to 90% found just once. Study observations and caveats: Donors were largely white British and mainly female; clonal diversity was possibly underestimated.

The V call is TRBV5-1, the J call TRBJ2-7, with TRBD2 matching 8 bases. The sequenced sample was peripheral blood, obtained on day 0 of AZD1222 vaccination. This receptor was taken from an adult in good health. CDR3 sequence (DNA): TGCGCCAGCAGCCCCACTAGCGGATCGCTTTACGAGCAGTACTTC. This encodes CASSPTSGSLYEQYF.